This T cell receptor (beta chain) was observed in a study of OX40 agonist ivuxolimab in advanced cancers. The wider study: In three patients, partial responses were observed, one with hepatocellular carcinoma and two with cutaneous melanoma.

Study outcomes and limitations: No determination was made of the antigen specificity of the expanded peripheral T cells. Among the lowest peripheral clonal expansion occurred in 0.1-3.0 mg/kg partial responders.

The CDR3 extends over 14 amino acids. In germline, CDR1 is MNHEY, CDR2 SVGAGI. Trimming left V 6 bases short and J 6 bases short, with 17 bases between. A remark on this clone: Its specificity is not known.

Generated by immunoSEQ multiplex PCR, the TCRdb table keeps only in-frame clones and is missing some. The sample includes roughly 48,000 clones, 84% of them seen just once. This receptor was identified in an adult with an advanced solid tumor such as melanoma, head and neck, liver or kidney cancer. This chain connects TRBV6-5 to TRBJ1-2; D is uncertain. Sequences were derived from CD4+ or CD8+ T cells sorted from blood, sampled in a trial of the OX40 agonist ivuxolimab. The DNA of the CDR3 is TGTGCCAGCAGCCCCCGGGAGATACTAGATGGCTACACCTTC. Protein sequence: CASSPREILDGYTF.